The 6 T cell receptor beta chains in this list originate from one sample, sequenced in a study of breast tumors, draining lymph nodes, adjacent tissues. Using its own MiXCR run on the multiplex PCR reads, TCRdb lists one record per CDR3 protein. This table holds approximately 230,000 distinct CDR3 sequences, under 40% found once. Breast cancer patients provided tissue from their axillary draining lymph nodes. Source material: axillary lymph node tissue. These receptors were collected from a female donor with breast cancer. Some clones in this sample may be carry-over from other donors' samples.

The V and J genes are TRBV5-6 and TRBJ2-5; D may match TRBD1 or TRBD2 (5 bases each). Trimming pared 5 bases from V and 5 bases from J, leaving 13 bases between. The CDR3 has 13 residues. Germline loops: CDR1 SGHDT, CDR2 YYEEEE. The CDR3: CASRSGPAETQYF. The CDR3 DNA follows: TGTGCCAGCAGATCGGGACCAGCCGAGACCCAGTACTTC. Variable domain in full (rest from reference TRBV5-6 and TRBJ2-5): DAGVTQSPTHLIKTRGQQVTLRCSPKSGHDTVSWYQQALGQGPQFIFQYYEEEERQRGNFPDRFSGHQFPNYSSELNVNALLLGDSALYLCASRSGPAETQYFGPGTRLLVL.

This clonotype was detected ten times or more. The gene calls are TRBV13 and TRBJ2-2; no clear D gene. Germline loops: CDR1 PRHDT, CDR2 FYEKMQ (reference sequence). CDR3 length: 12 amino acids. Trimming took 2 bases from V and 11 from J, leaving 9 bases between them. CDR3 sequence reads: CASSLIRRELFF. DNA of the CDR3: TGTGCCAGCAGCTTAATACGGCGAGAGCTGTTTTTT.

The gene calls are TRBV5-1 and TRBJ1-6; D remains unclear. The CDR3 extends over 15 amino acids. Germline assignment: CDR1 SGHRS and CDR2 YFSETQ. Trimming removed 3 bases at V and 5 bases at J, with 12 bases between. In nucleotides, the CDR3 is TGCGCCAGCAGCTCGGTCTCGAACCATAATTCACCCCTCCACTTT. This sequence encodes CASSSVSNHNSPLHF.

Many counts were recorded for this clonotype. The V gene is TRBV4-3, the J gene TRBJ2-3; 7 positions agree with TRBD2. Germline CDR1 and CDR2: LGHNA and YSLEER. The CDR3 is made up of 17 amino acids. J lost 2 bases, V lost 4 bases, and 12 bases had no gene match. The CDR3 DNA follows: TGCGCCAGCAGCCTGGATCCGGGACTACGCCTCACAGATACGCAGTATTTT. Its translation is CASSLDPGLRLTDTQYF.

This clonotype was observed at least ten times. The chain employs TRBV5-1 and TRBJ2-1; 8 positions agree with TRBD2. This CDR3 has 16 residues. V was pared by 5 bases and J by 2 bases, with 9 bases of the junction left unmatched. Germline V gene lookup returns CDR1 SGHRS and CDR2 YFSETQ. In nucleotides, the CDR3 is TGCGCCAGCAGTCCAGGGAGTAGCGGGGCCTACAATGAGCAGTTCTTC. Translation gives CASSPGSSGAYNEQFF.

This clonotype was picked up many times. The chain is built from TRBV4-3 and TRBJ2-1; D might be TRBD1 (6 bases). With 3 bases removed from V and 8 bases from J, the gap between germline ends came to 11 bases. The CDR3 covers 13 residues. The germline gives CDR1 LGHNA, CDR2 YSLEER. DNA for the CDR3: TGCGCCAGCAGCCAGTTCACAGGGTATGAGCAGTTCTTC. Its protein product is CASSQFTGYEQFF.